This passage covers 3 T cell receptor beta chains from one sample sequenced in a study of T cell repertoires in cytomegalovirus infection. Via MiXCR, TCRdb re-called the reads, giving one row per CDR3 protein. Altogether about 530,000 distinct CDR3 sequences are present, around a quarter being singletons, with the ten largest covering approximately 13%. Sample: PBMCs. These receptors originate from a human donor in good health (CMV status not recorded). Some clones in this sample may be carry-over from other donors' samples.

The chain couples TRBV20-1 to TRBJ2-4; 10 bases match TRBD2. Germline CDR1 reads DFQATT; CDR2 reads SNEGSKA (reference sequence). Trimming cost V 4 bases and J 4 bases; bases outside gene matches: 4. This CDR3 comprises 14 residues. This CDR3 is CSATGAGGKNIQYF. The CDR3 DNA is TGCAGTGCTACGGGAGCGGGAGGGAAAAACATTCAGTACTTC.

The V and J genes are TRBV4-1 and TRBJ1-2; possibly TRBD1 for D (6 bases). V was shortened by 4 bases and J by 5 bases, with 17 bases between the two germline ends. This CDR3 is 15 amino acids long. Germline assignment: CDR1 MGHRA and CDR2 YSYEKL. The CDR3 region has the DNA TGCGCCAGCAGCCCAATTCCCGGGACACCTTATGGCTACACCTTC. It yields the protein CASSPIPGTPYGYTF.

Worth noting for this clonotype: A much larger clone lies a single base off, so this may be a read error. The V and J genes are TRBV7-6 and TRBJ2-2, with D perhaps TRBD2 (5 bases). Looked up from germline, CDR1 is SGHVS and CDR2 is FNYEAQ. The CDR3 has 14 amino acids. CDR3 protein: CASSLDRADGEQFF. DNA of the CDR3: TGTGCCAGCAGCTTAGATAGGGCTGACGGGGAGCAGTTTTTT.